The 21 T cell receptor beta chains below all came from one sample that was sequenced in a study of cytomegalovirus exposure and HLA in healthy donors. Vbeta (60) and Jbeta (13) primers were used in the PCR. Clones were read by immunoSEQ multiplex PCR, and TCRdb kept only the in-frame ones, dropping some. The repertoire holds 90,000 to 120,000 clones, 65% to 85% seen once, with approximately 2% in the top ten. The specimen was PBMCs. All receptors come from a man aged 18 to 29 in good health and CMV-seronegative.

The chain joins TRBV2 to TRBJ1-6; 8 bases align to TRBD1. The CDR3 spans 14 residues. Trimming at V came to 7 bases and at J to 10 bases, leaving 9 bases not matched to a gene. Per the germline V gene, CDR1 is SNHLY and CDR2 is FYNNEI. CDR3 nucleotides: TGTGCCAGCAACCCGACAGGGGCGGGATCACCCCTCCACTTT. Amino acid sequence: CASNPTGAGSPLHF.

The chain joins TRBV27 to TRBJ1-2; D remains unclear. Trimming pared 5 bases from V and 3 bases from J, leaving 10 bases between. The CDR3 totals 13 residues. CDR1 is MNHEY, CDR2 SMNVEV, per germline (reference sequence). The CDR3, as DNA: TGTGCCAGCAGTGGCTTGAGGGACTATGGCTACACCTTC. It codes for CASSGLRDYGYTF.

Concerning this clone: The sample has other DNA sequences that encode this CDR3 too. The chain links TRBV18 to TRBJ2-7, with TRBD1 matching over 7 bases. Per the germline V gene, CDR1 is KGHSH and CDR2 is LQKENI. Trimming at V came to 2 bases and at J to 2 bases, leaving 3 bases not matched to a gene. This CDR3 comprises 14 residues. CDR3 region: CASSPETGTYEQYF. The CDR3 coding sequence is TGTGCCAGCTCACCAGAGACAGGGACCTACGAGCAGTACTTC.

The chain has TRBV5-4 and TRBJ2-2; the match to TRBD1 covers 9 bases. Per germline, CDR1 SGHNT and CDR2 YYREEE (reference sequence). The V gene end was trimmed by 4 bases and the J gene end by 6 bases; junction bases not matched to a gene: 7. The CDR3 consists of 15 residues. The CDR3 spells CASSRPGQGAGELFF. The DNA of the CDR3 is TGTGCCAGCAGCCGACCGGGACAGGGTGCCGGGGAGCTGTTTTTT.

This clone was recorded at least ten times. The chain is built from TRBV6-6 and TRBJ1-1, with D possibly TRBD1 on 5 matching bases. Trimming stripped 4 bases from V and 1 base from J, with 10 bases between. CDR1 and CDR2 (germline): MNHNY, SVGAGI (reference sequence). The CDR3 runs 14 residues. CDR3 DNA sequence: TGTGCCAGCAGTTCGGCGACAGCGAACACTGAAGCTTTCTTT. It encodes CASSSATANTEAFF.

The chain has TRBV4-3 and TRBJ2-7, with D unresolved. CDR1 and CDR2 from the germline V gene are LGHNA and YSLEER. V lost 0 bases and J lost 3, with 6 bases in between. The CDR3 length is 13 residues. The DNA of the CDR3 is TGCGCCAGCAGCCAAGAACTGTTCTACGAGCAGTACTTC. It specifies CASSQELFYEQYF.

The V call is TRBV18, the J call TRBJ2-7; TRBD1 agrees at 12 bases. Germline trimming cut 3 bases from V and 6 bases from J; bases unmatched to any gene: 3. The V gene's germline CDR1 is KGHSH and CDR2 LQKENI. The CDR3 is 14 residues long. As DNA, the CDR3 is TGTGCCAGCTCACCGGGACAGGGGGCGAGCGAGCAGTACTTC. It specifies CASSPGQGASEQYF.

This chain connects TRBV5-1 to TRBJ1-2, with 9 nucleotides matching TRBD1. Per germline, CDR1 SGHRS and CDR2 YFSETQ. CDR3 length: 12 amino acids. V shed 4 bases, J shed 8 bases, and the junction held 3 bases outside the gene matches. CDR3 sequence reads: CASSRDRDGYTF. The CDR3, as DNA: TGCGCCAGCAGCCGGGACAGGGACGGCTACACCTTC.

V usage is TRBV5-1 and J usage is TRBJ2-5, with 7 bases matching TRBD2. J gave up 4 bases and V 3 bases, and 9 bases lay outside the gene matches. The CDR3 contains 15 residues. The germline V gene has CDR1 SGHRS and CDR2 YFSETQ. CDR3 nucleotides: TGCGCCAGCAGCTCACCTCGGGCGGGGGTAGAGACCCAGTACTTC. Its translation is CASSSPRAGVETQYF.

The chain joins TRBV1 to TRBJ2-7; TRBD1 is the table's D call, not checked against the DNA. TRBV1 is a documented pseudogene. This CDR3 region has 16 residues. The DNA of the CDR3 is TGCACCAGCAGCCCCCCGACAGGGCGCAGGATCTACGAGCAGTACTTC. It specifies CTSSPPTGRRIYEQYF.

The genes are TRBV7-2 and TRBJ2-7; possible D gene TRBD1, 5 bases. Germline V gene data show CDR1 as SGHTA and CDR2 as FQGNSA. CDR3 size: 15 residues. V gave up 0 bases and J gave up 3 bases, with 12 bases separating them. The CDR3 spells CASSLAVGPNYEQYF. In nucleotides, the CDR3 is TGTGCCAGCAGCTTAGCCGTGGGGCCGAACTACGAGCAGTACTTC. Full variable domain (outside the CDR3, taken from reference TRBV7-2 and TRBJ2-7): GAGVSQSPSNKVTEKGKDVELRCDPISGHTALYWYRQSLGQGLEFLIYFQGNSAPDKSGLPSDRFSAERTGGSVSTLTIQRTQQEDSAVYLCASSLAVGPNYEQYFGPGTRLTVT.

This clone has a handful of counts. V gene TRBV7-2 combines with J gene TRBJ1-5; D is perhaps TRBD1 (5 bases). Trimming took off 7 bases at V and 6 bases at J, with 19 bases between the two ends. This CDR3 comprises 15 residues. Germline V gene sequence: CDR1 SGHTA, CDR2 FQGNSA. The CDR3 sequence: CASTRWGRDGQPQHF. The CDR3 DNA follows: TGTGCCAGCACACGGTGGGGCAGGGATGGTCAGCCCCAGCATTTT.

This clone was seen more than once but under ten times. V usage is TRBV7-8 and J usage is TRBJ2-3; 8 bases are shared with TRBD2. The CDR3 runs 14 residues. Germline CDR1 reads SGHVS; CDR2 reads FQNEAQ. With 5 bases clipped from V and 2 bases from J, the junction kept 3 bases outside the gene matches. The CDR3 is CASSREGYTDTQYF. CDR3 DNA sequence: TGTGCCAGCAGCCGGGAGGGGTACACAGATACGCAGTATTTT.

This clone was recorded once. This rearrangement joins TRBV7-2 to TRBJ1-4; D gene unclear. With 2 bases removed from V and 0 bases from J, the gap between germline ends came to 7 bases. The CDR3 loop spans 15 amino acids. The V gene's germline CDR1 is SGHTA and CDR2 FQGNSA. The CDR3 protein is CASSLLQTTNEKLFF. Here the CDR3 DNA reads TGTGCCAGCAGCTTATTACAGACAACTAATGAAAAACTGTTTTTT.

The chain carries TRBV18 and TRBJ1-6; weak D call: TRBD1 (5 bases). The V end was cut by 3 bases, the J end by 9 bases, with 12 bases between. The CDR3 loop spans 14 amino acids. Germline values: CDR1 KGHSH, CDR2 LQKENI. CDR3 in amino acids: CASSPTGQASPLHF. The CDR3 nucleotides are TGTGCCAGCTCACCTACAGGACAAGCTTCACCCCTCCACTTT.

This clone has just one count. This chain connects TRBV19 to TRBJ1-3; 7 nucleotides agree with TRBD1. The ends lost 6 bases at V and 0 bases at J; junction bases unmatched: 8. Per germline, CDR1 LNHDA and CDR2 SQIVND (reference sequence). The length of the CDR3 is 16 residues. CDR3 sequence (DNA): TGTGCCAGTAGCCGTATCGACAGGGACTCTGGAAACACCATATATTTT. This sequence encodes CASSRIDRDSGNTIYF.

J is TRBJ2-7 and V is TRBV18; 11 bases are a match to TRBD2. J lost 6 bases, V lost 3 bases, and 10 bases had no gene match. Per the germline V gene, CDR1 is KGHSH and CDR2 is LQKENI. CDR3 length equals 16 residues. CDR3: CASSPTSGAGALEQYF. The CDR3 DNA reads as TGTGCCAGCTCACCGACTAGCGGGGCCGGGGCTCTCGAGCAGTACTTC.

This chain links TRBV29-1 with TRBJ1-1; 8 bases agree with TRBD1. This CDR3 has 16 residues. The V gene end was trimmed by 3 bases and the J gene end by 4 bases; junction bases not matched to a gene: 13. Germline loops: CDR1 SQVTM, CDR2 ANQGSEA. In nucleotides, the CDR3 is TGCAGCGTTGATGAGGCCGCCGGCAGGGGGCCCACTGAAGCTTTCTTT. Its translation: CSVDEAAGRGPTEAFF.

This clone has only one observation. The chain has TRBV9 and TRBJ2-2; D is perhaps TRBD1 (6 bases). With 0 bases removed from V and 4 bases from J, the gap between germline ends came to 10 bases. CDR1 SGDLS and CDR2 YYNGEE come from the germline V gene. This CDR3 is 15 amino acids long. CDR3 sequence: CASSVGPGVTGELFF. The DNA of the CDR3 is TGTGCCAGCAGCGTAGGCCCAGGGGTCACCGGGGAGCTGTTTTTT.

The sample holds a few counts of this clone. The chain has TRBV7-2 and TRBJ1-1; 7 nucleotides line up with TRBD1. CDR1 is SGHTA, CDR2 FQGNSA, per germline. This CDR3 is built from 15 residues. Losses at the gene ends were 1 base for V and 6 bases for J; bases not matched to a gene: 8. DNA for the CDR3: TGTGCCAGCAGCTTAGGGGGGACAGTGGGGCCTGAAGCTTTCTTT. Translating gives CASSLGGTVGPEAFF.

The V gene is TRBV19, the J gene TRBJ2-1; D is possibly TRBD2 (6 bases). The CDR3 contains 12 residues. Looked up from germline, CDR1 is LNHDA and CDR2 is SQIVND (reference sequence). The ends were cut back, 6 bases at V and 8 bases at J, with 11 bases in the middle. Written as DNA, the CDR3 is TGTGCCAGTAGGGGAAGGGACTATGAGCAGTTCTTC. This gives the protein CASRGRDYEQFF. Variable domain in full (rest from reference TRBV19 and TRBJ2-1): DGGITQSPKYLFRKEGQNVTLSCEQNLNHDAMYWYRQDPGQGLRLIYYSQIVNDFQKGDIAEGYSVSREKKESFPLTVTSAQKNPTAFYLCASRGRDYEQFFGPGTRLTVL.